A single sample gave rise to the 28 T cell receptor beta chains below, sequenced in a study of T cells in Graves' hyperthyroidism and ophthalmopathy. Amplification targeted TCR beta CDR3 regions from RNA transcripts. The HTBI primer set served for first-round RT-PCR of the TCR CDR3. TCRdb analysed the multiplex PCR reads with MiXCR anew, one entry per CDR3 protein. The profile shows around 560,000 distinct CDR3 sequences, 15% to 20% of them singletons. The sequenced sample was blood. The receptors shown here come from a woman between 18 and 30 years old with Graves' hyperthyroidism.

The chain links TRBV5-1 to TRBJ2-7; 7 nucleotides match TRBD2. Trimming at V came to 7 bases and at J to 2 bases, leaving 9 bases not matched to a gene. Germline V gives CDR1 SGHRS, CDR2 YFSETQ. The CDR3 contains 14 residues. This CDR3 is CASGSGRRPYEQYF. The DNA of the CDR3 is TGCGCCAGCGGATCCGGGAGGAGGCCCTACGAGCAGTACTTC. The full variable domain, completed using reference TRBV5-1 and TRBJ2-7, is KAGVTQTPRYLIKTRGQQVTLSCSPISGHRSVSWYQQTPGQGLQFLFEYFSETQRNKGNFPGRFSGRQFSNSRSEMNVSTLELGDSALYLCASGSGRRPYEQYFGPGTRLTVT.

The chain couples TRBV19 to TRBJ2-7; 7 bases align to TRBD1. The germline V gene has CDR1 LNHDA and CDR2 SQIVND (reference sequence). Losses at the gene ends were 5 bases for V and 6 bases for J; bases not matched to a gene: 10. The CDR3 has 14 amino acids. Written as DNA, the CDR3 is TGTGCCAGTAGTTATTCTGGGACAGCCGCCGAGCAGTACTTC. It yields the protein CASSYSGTAAEQYF.

Concerning this clonotype itself: This may be a read error, as it is one base from a much larger clone. The chain joins TRBV28 to TRBJ1-5, with a possible D match to TRBD1 (5 bases). The germline V gene encodes CDR1 MDHEN and CDR2 SYDVKM. This CDR3 comprises 16 residues. The V and J ends lost 2 bases and 6 bases respectively, with 17 bases between them. This chain's CDR3 is CASSLGYLDNRQPQHF. Here the CDR3 DNA reads TGTGCCAGCAGTTTAGGTTACCTGGACAACCGTCAGCCCCAGCATTTT.

The chain couples TRBV18 to TRBJ2-2, with a weak D call TRBD1 (6 bases). The CDR3 has 14 residues. The germline V gene encodes CDR1 KGHSH and CDR2 LQKENI. V was pared by 5 bases and J by 1 base, with 8 bases between. CDR3 residues: CASSATGNTGELFF. CDR3 coding DNA: TGTGCCAGCTCAGCGACAGGGAACACCGGGGAGCTGTTTTTT.

This clonotype turned up a few times. The chain combines TRBV24-1 with TRBJ2-1, with D unclear. V was shortened by 3 bases and J by 2 bases, with 13 bases between the two germline ends. The CDR3 runs 16 residues. Per the germline V gene, CDR1 is KGHDR and CDR2 is SFDVKD. CDR3 in amino acids: CATSDATHVTYNEQFF. CDR3 nucleotide sequence: TGTGCCACCAGTGATGCCACACATGTTACCTACAATGAGCAGTTCTTC.

This clonotype was seen a few times. The chain links TRBV2 to TRBJ2-1, with 7 bases matching TRBD1. The V segment lost 4 bases and the J segment 14 bases; nucleotides outside the gene matches: 11. Germline values: CDR1 SNHLY, CDR2 FYNNEI. The CDR3 is 13 residues long. The CDR3, as DNA: TGTGCCAGCAGTGGGGGACAGCCCTCCGGGGAGTTCTTC. Translation: CASSGGQPSGEFF. The variable domain in full, with the rest retrieved from reference TRBV2 and TRBJ2-1, is EPEVTQTPSHQVTQMGQEVILRCVPISNHLYFYWYRQILGQKVEFLVSFYNNEISEKSEIFDDQFSVERPDGSNFTLKIRSTKLEDSAMYFCASSGGQPSGEFFGPGTRLTVL.

This clonotype showed up many times. The chain is built from TRBV7-9 and TRBJ1-1, with unresolved D. Trimming removed 5 bases at V and 2 bases at J, with 12 bases between. CDR1 SEHNR and CDR2 FQNEAQ come from the germline V gene (reference sequence). The CDR3 contains 14 residues. Written as DNA, the CDR3 is TGTGCCAGCAGCGCAACACCGGGTAACACTGAAGCTTTCTTT. It encodes CASSATPGNTEAFF.

This clonotype was observed a few times. The chain combines TRBV6-1 with TRBJ1-5; TRBD1 is a possible D gene (6 bases). Germline lookup yields CDR1 MNHNS and CDR2 SASEGT. Trimming left V 4 bases short and J 5 bases short, with 15 bases between. The CDR3 runs to 15 residues. In DNA, the CDR3 is TGTGCCAGCAGTGGAACAGGGATGAGTGATCAGCCCCAGCATTTT. Its protein is CASSGTGMSDQPQHF.

This clonotype was detected a few times. The V and J genes are TRBV5-1 and TRBJ2-2, with D possibly matching TRBD2 (7 bases). The CDR3 sequence is 20 residues long. The V end was cut by 3 bases, the J end by 0 bases, with 24 bases between. The germline V gene has CDR1 SGHRS and CDR2 YFSETQ. The CDR3 DNA sequence: TGCGCCAGCAGCTGGGGGGGCCTACTCCTTAGCGGAACGAACACCGGGGAGCTGTTTTTT. It encodes CASSWGGLLLSGTNTGELFF.

This clonotype was counted between two and nine times. This chain connects TRBV4-2 to TRBJ2-1; no firm D call. Trimming removed 1 base from V and 0 bases from J, with 7 bases in between. Germline V gene lookup returns CDR1 LGHNA and CDR2 YNFKEQ. The CDR3 runs to 15 residues. This CDR3 reads CASSQGEGSYNEQFF. In DNA form, the CDR3 reads TGTGCCAGCAGCCAAGGGGAAGGCTCCTACAATGAGCAGTTCTTC.

This clonotype was observed a few times. V usage is TRBV7-2 and J usage is TRBJ2-5, with 8 nucleotides matching TRBD1. Germline loops: CDR1 SGHTA, CDR2 FQGNSA. The CDR3 length is 14 residues. J lost 5 bases, V lost 3 bases, and 5 bases had no gene match. DNA of the CDR3: TGTGCCAGCAGCTTCCCGACAGGGGTGGAGACCCAGTACTTC. Residues: CASSFPTGVETQYF. The variable domain in full, with the rest retrieved from reference TRBV7-2 and TRBJ2-5, is GAGVSQSPSNKVTEKGKDVELRCDPISGHTALYWYRQSLGQGLEFLIYFQGNSAPDKSGLPSDRFSAERTGGSVSTLTIQRTQQEDSAVYLCASSFPTGVETQYFGPGTRLLVL.

The chain recombines TRBV6-1 with TRBJ1-6, with a weak D call TRBD1 (5 bases). The CDR3 loop spans 14 amino acids. With 6 bases removed from V and 9 bases from J, the gap between germline ends came to 15 bases. Germline CDR1 is MNHNS and CDR2 is SASEGT. The CDR3 DNA sequence: TGTGCCAGCAGGATGCAGGGTGTTGGTTCACCCCTCCACTTT. Protein sequence: CASRMQGVGSPLHF.

This clonotype was counted a few times. The chain joins TRBV20-1 to TRBJ2-4; 7 bases match TRBD2. The CDR3 is 14 residues long. Trimming took 5 bases from V and 3 from J; bases not matched to a gene: 7. CDR1 is DFQATT, CDR2 SNEGSKA, per germline (reference sequence). This CDR3 is CSAHMSGVKNIQYF. The CDR3 DNA reads TGCAGTGCTCACATGAGCGGGGTCAAAAACATTCAGTACTTC.

In this sample, this clonotype turned up many times. CDR3: CASSSRWGREYEQYF. CDR3 DNA: TGTGCCAGCAGCTCGAGATGGGGTCGGGAGTACGAGCAGTACTTC. The rearrangement links TRBV28 to TRBJ2-7; D might be TRBD2 (6 bases). The germline CDR1 and CDR2 sequences are MDHEN and SYDVKM. The V gene lost 6 bases and the J gene lost 4 bases, with 19 bases spanning the gap. This CDR3 has 15 residues.

The chain links TRBV20-1 to TRBJ2-7; D gene ambiguous. The CDR3 totals 15 residues. CDR1 and CDR2 (germline): DFQATT, SNEGSKA (reference sequence). The V end lost 2 bases, the J end lost 0 bases, and 14 bases lay between the germline ends. DNA of the CDR3: TGCAGTGCTAGAAAGAGTTGGCAGAGCTCCTACGAGCAGTACTTC. Translating gives CSARKSWQSSYEQYF.

The table lists this clonotype with many counts. The V and J genes are TRBV6-5 and TRBJ2-3; no firm D call. The CDR3 extends over 14 amino acids. Germline values: CDR1 MNHEY, CDR2 SVGAGI. Trimming cost V 2 bases and J 3 bases, with 9 bases left between them. The CDR3 DNA reads as TGTGCCAGCAGTTACCTAACCCGGACAGATACGCAGTATTTT. The encoded protein is CASSYLTRTDTQYF.

The CDR3 DNA is TGTGCCAGCAGTCCGAGCGGACTAGCGGGGGGGCCGGCGGTCGCAGAGACCCAGTACTTC. Its protein is CASSPSGLAGGPAVAETQYF. This sequence joins TRBV7-2 and TRBJ2-5, with 15 bases identical to TRBD2. Losses at the gene ends were 6 bases for V and 4 bases for J; bases not matched to a gene: 18. Germline V gene lookup returns CDR1 SGHTA and CDR2 FQGNSA. The CDR3 sequence is 20 residues long.

This clonotype was detected many times. The J gene is TRBJ2-1, the V gene TRBV11-1, with 7 positions matching TRBD1. Losses at the gene ends were 5 bases for V and 0 bases for J; bases not matched to a gene: 4. In germline, CDR1 is SGHAT, CDR2 FQDESV (reference sequence). The CDR3 sequence is 15 residues long. The CDR3 spells CASSQDRSSYNEQFF. The CDR3 nucleotides are TGTGCCAGCAGCCAGGACAGGAGCTCCTACAATGAGCAGTTCTTC.

This clonotype was observed a few times. The chain is built from TRBV5-4 and TRBJ1-6, with D unclear. Germline CDR1 reads SGHNT; CDR2 reads YYREEE (reference sequence). This CDR3 is built from 16 residues. Trimming pared 0 bases from V and 9 bases from J, leaving 16 bases between. CDR3 nucleotides: TGTGCCAGCAGCTTGGCGGGCACCGACGTTTTTTCACCCCTCCACTTT. Protein: CASSLAGTDVFSPLHF.

This clonotype was observed at least ten times. This sequence joins TRBV2 and TRBJ2-7; 8 nucleotides align to TRBD1. The CDR3 loop spans 14 amino acids. Germline CDR1 is SNHLY and CDR2 is FYNNEI. V trimming: 3 bases; J trimming: 2 bases; junction bases outside the gene matches: 3. CDR3: CASSDGTGAYEQYF. The DNA of the CDR3 is TGTGCCAGCAGTGATGGGACAGGAGCCTACGAGCAGTACTTC.

As DNA, the CDR3 is TGTGCCAGCAGCTTAGCGCGTTCGAGAGAGCAGTTCTTC. It codes for CASSLARSREQFF. The chain employs TRBV7-2 and TRBJ2-1; D remains ambiguous. The V end lost 0 bases, the J end lost 10 bases, and 10 bases lay between the germline ends. The CDR3 runs 13 residues. Germline V lookup: CDR1 SGHTA, CDR2 FQGNSA.

This clonotype was observed at least ten times. The chain joins TRBV20-1 to TRBJ2-1; D assignment may be TRBD1 or TRBD2 (5 bases each). V was cut by 5 bases and J by 7 bases, with 18 bases left in between. The germline gives CDR1 DFQATT, CDR2 SNEGSKA (reference sequence). The CDR3 spans 14 residues. The CDR3 nucleotides read TGCAGTGCTCGGGGCGGGCTTGAAGTGAATGAGCAGTTCTTC. Its protein product is CSARGGLEVNEQFF.

This clonotype was seen repeatedly, ten times or more. The genes are TRBV2 and TRBJ2-5, with 8 positions matching TRBD2. Germline CDR1 reads SNHLY; CDR2 reads FYNNEI. V was clipped by 3 bases and J by 2 bases; unmatched bases: 2. The CDR3 contains 14 residues. CDR3 bases: TGTGCCAGCAGTGATGAGCGGGGGCAAGAGACCCAGTACTTC. It translates to CASSDERGQETQYF.

This clonotype appeared once. Sequence at one end of the junction differs from germline and may be a read error. The DNA of the CDR3 is TGCGCCAGCAGCACCCACCATCGGCCGGGGCTGACTAATGAAAAACTGTTTTTT. Translation gives CASSTHHRPGLTNEKLFF. This chain connects TRBV7-6 to TRBJ1-4; D perhaps matches TRBD1 (5 bases). CDR1 and CDR2 (germline): SGHVS, FNYEAQ. The length of the CDR3 is 18 residues.

This clonotype was counted ten times or more. CDR3 sequence reads: CASSPRQGMANTEAFF. CDR3 DNA sequence: TGTGCCAGCAGCCCACGACAGGGAATGGCCAACACTGAAGCTTTCTTT. The chain employs TRBV11-2 and TRBJ1-1, with TRBD1 matching over 7 bases. The CDR3 loop spans 16 amino acids. Germline CDR1 is SGHAT and CDR2 is FQNNGV. With 5 bases clipped from V and 2 bases from J, the junction kept 11 bases outside the gene matches.

This clonotype has ten or more counts. The CDR3 loop is CATRGGAVSSYNEQFF. In nucleotides, the CDR3 is TGTGCCACCCGGGGGGGAGCCGTCAGCTCCTACAATGAGCAGTTCTTC. The chain carries TRBV28 and TRBJ2-1, with 8 bases lining up with TRBD2. J lost 0 bases, V lost 10 bases, and 11 bases had no gene match. The CDR3 covers 16 residues. The germline gives CDR1 MDHEN, CDR2 SYDVKM. Supplemented by reference TRBV28 and TRBJ2-1, the full variable domain reads DVKVTQSSRYLVKRTGEKVFLECVQDMDHENMFWYRQDPGLGLRLIYFSYDVKMKEKGDIPEGYSVSREKKERFSLILESASTNQTSMYLCATRGGAVSSYNEQFFGPGTRLTVL.

There are many counts of this clonotype. The rearrangement joins TRBV30 to TRBJ1-2; 7 bases are a match to TRBD1. The CDR3 consists of 13 residues. J was trimmed by 6 bases and V by 1 base; bases with no gene match: 5. CDR1 is GTSNPN, CDR2 SVGIG, per germline (reference sequence). This CDR3 is CAWSDRGVDGYTF. CDR3 nucleotide sequence: TGTGCCTGGAGTGACAGGGGCGTTGATGGCTACACCTTC. Based on the CDR3 plus reference TRBV30 and TRBJ1-2, the full variable domain is SQTIHQWPATLVQPVGSPLSLECTVEGTSNPNLYWYRQAAGRGLQLLFYSVGIGQISSEVPQNLSASRPQDRQFILSSKKLLLSDSGFYLCAWSDRGVDGYTFGSGTRLTVV.

In this sample, this clonotype turned up many times. CDR3 amino acids: CASSRLLITDNEQFF. The CDR3 DNA sequence: TGTGCCAGCAGCCGCCTTCTCATAACCGACAATGAGCAGTTCTTC. The rearrangement uses TRBV12-3 or TRBV12-4 and TRBJ2-1, with no clear D. Trimming removed 6 bases from V and 5 bases from J, with 17 bases in between. The length of the CDR3 is 15 residues.